A selection of T cell receptor beta chains follows, all from one sample in a study of T-cell memory formation after mild COVID-19. TCRdb re-derived calls from the 5' RACE reads in MiXCR, one entry per CDR3 protein. The sample has some 82,000 distinct CDR3 sequences; 9.5% to 15% are singletons. Sequenced material: PBMCs or a T cell subset sorted from them (not recorded which). Receptors were obtained from a young man who had mild COVID-19 (a few samples of this study predate the infection). Cell type and time point are not known. CDR3s include the opening cysteine and the closing phenylalanine or tryptophan. The D gene is left open where the match is weak. The listing skips clone size in some rows; elsewhere it reads once, few, many or a size class.

J gene: TRBJ2-3
V gene: TRBV6-6
D gene: TRBD2
clone size: few
CDR3 length: 15
CDR3 protein: CASKKGLAHTDTQYF
CDR3 DNA: TGTGCCAGCAAAAAGGGACTAGCGCACACAGATACGCAGTATTTT

J gene: TRBJ2-1
V gene: TRBV27
D gene: .
clone size: few
CDR3 length: 14
CDR3 protein: CASSRTASYNEQFF
CDR3 DNA: TGTGCCAGTTCAAGGACAGCCTCCTACAATGAGCAGTTCTTC

J gene: TRBJ1-2
V gene: TRBV9
D gene: .
clone size: .
CDR3 length: 17
CDR3 protein: CASSVGVSVGDHFGYTF
CDR3 DNA: TGTGCCAGCAGCGTAGGGGTTAGTGTAGGGGACCACTTTGGCTACACCTTC

J gene: TRBJ2-5
V gene: TRBV7-2
D gene: .
clone size: many
CDR3 length: 16
CDR3 protein: CASSPGEMGSGETQYF
CDR3 DNA: TGTGCCAGCAGCCCTGGGGAGATGGGTAGTGGAGAGACCCAGTACTTC

J gene: TRBJ2-1
V gene: TRBV7-2
D gene: .
clone size: few
CDR3 length: 15
CDR3 protein: CASSLGGQGNNEQFF
CDR3 DNA: TGTGCCAGCAGCTTAGGTGGCCAGGGAAACAATGAGCAGTTCTTC

J gene: TRBJ1-1
V gene: TRBV12-3/TRBV12-4
D gene: .
clone size: many
CDR3 length: 13
CDR3 protein: CASSSSGNTEAFF
CDR3 DNA: TGTGCCAGCAGTTCCTCAGGGAACACTGAAGCTTTCTTT

J gene: TRBJ2-2
V gene: TRBV29-1
D gene: .
clone size: few
CDR3 length: 15
CDR3 protein: CSVAMPGARTGELFF
CDR3 DNA: TGCAGCGTTGCTATGCCAGGGGCTCGCACCGGGGAGCTGTTTTTT

J gene: TRBJ2-5
V gene: TRBV20-1
D gene: .
clone size: few
CDR3 length: 14
CDR3 protein: CSAKEPILKETQYF
CDR3 DNA: TGCAGTGCTAAAGAGCCGATACTTAAAGAGACCCAGTACTTC

J gene: TRBJ1-2
V gene: TRBV20-1
D gene: .
clone size: few
CDR3 length: 12
CDR3 protein: CSAQAPNYGYTF
CDR3 DNA: TGCAGTGCTCAGGCGCCAAACTATGGCTACACCTTC

J gene: TRBJ1-5
V gene: TRBV20-1
D gene: .
clone size: .
CDR3 length: 18
CDR3 protein: CSARALADHGYSNQPQHF
CDR3 DNA: TGCAGTGCTAGAGCGTTGGCAGACCACGGATATAGCAATCAGCCCCAGCATTTT

J gene: TRBJ2-3
V gene: TRBV7-2
D gene: .
clone size: .
CDR3 length: 11
CDR3 protein: CASSPKDTQYF
CDR3 DNA: TGTGCCAGCAGCCCGAAGGATACGCAGTATTTT

J gene: TRBJ1-6
V gene: TRBV10-3
D gene: TRBD1
clone size: few
CDR3 length: 13
CDR3 protein: CAIRAGTGSPLHF
CDR3 DNA: TGTGCCATCAGGGCCGGGACAGGTTCACCCCTCCACTTT

J gene: TRBJ2-2
V gene: TRBV7-9
D gene: TRBD1
clone size: few
CDR3 length: 15
CDR3 protein: CASSFRTGNTGELFF
CDR3 DNA: TGTGCCAGCAGCTTCCGGACAGGGAACACCGGGGAGCTGTTTTTT

J gene: TRBJ2-6
V gene: TRBV6-5
D gene: .
clone size: .
CDR3 length: 14
CDR3 protein: CASSYGSGANVLTF
CDR3 DNA: TGTGCCAGCAGTTACGGCTCTGGGGCCAACGTCCTGACTTTC

J gene: TRBJ1-5
V gene: TRBV15
D gene: .
clone size: few
CDR3 length: 16
CDR3 protein: CATNAGNRVGNQPQHF
CDR3 DNA: TGTGCCACCAACGCAGGTAACAGGGTGGGCAATCAGCCCCAGCATTTT

J gene: TRBJ2-1
V gene: TRBV7-7
D gene: .
clone size: .
CDR3 length: 13
CDR3 protein: CASGPLSPNEQFF
CDR3 DNA: TGTGCCAGCGGGCCCCTATCTCCTAATGAGCAGTTCTTC

J gene: TRBJ1-2
V gene: TRBV20-1
D gene: .
clone size: few
CDR3 length: 14
CDR3 protein: CSARDPLANYGYTF
CDR3 DNA: TGCAGTGCTAGAGATCCGCTAGCTAACTATGGCTACACCTTC

J gene: TRBJ2-5
V gene: TRBV4-2
D gene: .
clone size: few
CDR3 length: 14
CDR3 protein: CASSQDGAEETQYF
CDR3 DNA: TGTGCCAGCAGCCAAGACGGGGCGGAAGAGACCCAGTACTTC

J gene: TRBJ1-5
V gene: TRBV7-6
D gene: .
clone size: few
CDR3 length: 14
CDR3 protein: CASSLAGGNQPQHF
CDR3 DNA: TGTGCCAGCAGCTTAGCAGGGGGCAATCAGCCCCAGCATTTT

J gene: TRBJ1-5
V gene: TRBV24-1
D gene: .
clone size: .
CDR3 length: 14
CDR3 protein: CATSLTASNQPQHF
CDR3 DNA: TGTGCCACCAGTCTTACAGCCAGCAATCAGCCCCAGCATTTT

J gene: TRBJ1-4
V gene: TRBV2
D gene: .
clone size: few
CDR3 length: 16
CDR3 protein: CASSGYGRTTNEKLFF
CDR3 DNA: TGTGCCAGCAGTGGATACGGGCGAACAACTAATGAAAAACTGTTTTTT

J gene: TRBJ2-1
V gene: TRBV6-4
D gene: TRBD2
clone size: few
CDR3 length: 13
CDR3 protein: CASSVAGGNEQFF
CDR3 DNA: TGTGCCAGCAGCGTTGCGGGGGGTAATGAGCAGTTCTTC

J gene: TRBJ2-5
V gene: TRBV7-6
D gene: .
clone size: many
CDR3 length: 15
CDR3 protein: CASSLGQRSQETQYF
CDR3 DNA: TGTGCCAGCAGCTTAGGCCAGCGGAGCCAAGAGACCCAGTACTTC

J gene: TRBJ2-1
V gene: TRBV7-6
D gene: .
clone size: .
CDR3 length: 17
CDR3 protein: CASSPPAWGDSYNEQFF
CDR3 DNA: TGTGCCAGCAGCCCCCCCGCCTGGGGGGACTCCTACAATGAGCAGTTCTTC

J gene: TRBJ2-7
V gene: TRBV2
D gene: TRBD1
clone size: .
CDR3 length: 15
CDR3 protein: CASSEAGTGGVEQYF
CDR3 DNA: TGTGCCAGCAGTGAGGCTGGGACAGGGGGCGTCGAGCAGTACTTC

J gene: TRBJ2-3
V gene: TRBV7-6
D gene: .
clone size: .
CDR3 length: 14
CDR3 protein: CASSVSAGSDTQYF
CDR3 DNA: TGTGCCAGCAGCGTTAGCGCGGGGTCAGATACGCAGTATTTT

J gene: TRBJ2-3
V gene: TRBV12-3/TRBV12-4
D gene: TRBD2
clone size: .
CDR3 length: 15
CDR3 protein: CASSLPSGGIDTQYF
CDR3 DNA: TGTGCCAGCAGTTTACCTAGCGGGGGTATAGATACGCAGTATTTT

J gene: TRBJ2-3
V gene: TRBV11-2
D gene: TRBD2
clone size: few
CDR3 length: 16
CDR3 protein: CASSPKRDWVTDTQYF
CDR3 DNA: TGTGCCAGCAGCCCCAAGCGGGACTGGGTCACAGATACGCAGTATTTT

J gene: TRBJ1-1
V gene: TRBV9
D gene: TRBD1
clone size: few
CDR3 length: 14
CDR3 protein: CASSVDRGGTEAFF
CDR3 DNA: TGTGCCAGCAGCGTCGACAGGGGAGGCACTGAAGCTTTCTTT

J gene: TRBJ2-7
V gene: TRBV29-1
D gene: .
clone size: few
CDR3 length: 14
CDR3 protein: CSVSGVEISYEQYF
CDR3 DNA: TGCAGCGTTTCGGGGGTAGAGATCTCCTACGAGCAGTACTTC

J gene: TRBJ2-1
V gene: TRBV3-1
D gene: .
clone size: .
CDR3 length: 15
CDR3 protein: CASSQEPGWDNEQFF
CDR3 DNA: TGTGCCAGCAGCCAAGAACCGGGGTGGGACAATGAGCAGTTCTTC

J gene: TRBJ2-7
V gene: TRBV10-3
D gene: .
clone size: .
CDR3 length: 14
CDR3 protein: CAISISPGSYEQYF
CDR3 DNA: TGTGCCATCAGTATCTCCCCAGGTTCCTACGAGCAGTACTTC

J gene: TRBJ1-5
V gene: TRBV25-1
D gene: .
clone size: .
CDR3 length: 15
CDR3 protein: CASSGPGGGNQPQHF
CDR3 DNA: TGTGCCAGCAGTGGTCCCGGGGGTGGCAATCAGCCCCAGCATTTT

J gene: TRBJ2-6
V gene: TRBV30
D gene: TRBD1
clone size: .
CDR3 length: 14
CDR3 protein: CAWTQGIGANVLTF
CDR3 DNA: TGTGCCTGGACACAGGGGATTGGGGCCAACGTCCTGACTTTC

J gene: TRBJ1-2
V gene: TRBV7-6
D gene: .
clone size: .
CDR3 length: 18
CDR3 protein: CASSLNGGGQPSNYGYTF
CDR3 DNA: TGTGCCAGCAGCTTAAACGGGGGCGGACAGCCCTCTAACTATGGCTACACCTTC

J gene: TRBJ1-2
V gene: TRBV5-5
D gene: .
clone size: .
CDR3 length: 15
CDR3 protein: CASSLGWGADYGYTF
CDR3 DNA: TGTGCCAGCAGCTTAGGGTGGGGGGCAGACTATGGCTACACCTTC

J gene: TRBJ1-2
V gene: TRBV4-2
D gene: TRBD1
clone size: few
CDR3 length: 17
CDR3 protein: CASSQDYPGGGLKGYTF
CDR3 DNA: TGTGCCAGCAGCCAAGATTATCCAGGGGGAGGCCTAAAGGGCTACACCTTC

J gene: TRBJ2-5
V gene: TRBV6-2/TRBV6-3
D gene: .
clone size: few
CDR3 length: 16
CDR3 protein: CASSYSRAGVEETQYF
CDR3 DNA: TGTGCCAGCAGTTACTCGAGGGCAGGTGTCGAAGAGACCCAGTACTTC

J gene: TRBJ1-1
V gene: TRBV7-9
D gene: TRBD1
clone size: .
CDR3 length: 13
CDR3 protein: CDSSPTGGTEAFF
CDR3 DNA: TGTGACAGCAGCCCGACAGGGGGCACGGAAGCTTTCTTT

J gene: TRBJ1-1
V gene: TRBV9
D gene: TRBD1
clone size: .
CDR3 length: 18
CDR3 protein: CASSPGLGTGYMNTEAFF
CDR3 DNA: TGTGCCAGCAGCCCTGGATTGGGGACAGGGTATATGAACACTGAAGCTTTCTTT

J gene: TRBJ1-2
V gene: TRBV12-3/TRBV12-4
D gene: .
clone size: .
CDR3 length: 14
CDR3 protein: CASTPGTGRDGYTF
CDR3 DNA: TGTGCCAGCACTCCCGGGACGGGGCGGGATGGCTACACCTTC

J gene: TRBJ2-7
V gene: TRBV6-4
D gene: .
clone size: .
CDR3 length: 18
CDR3 protein: CASSGADSDEGLAYEQYF
CDR3 DNA: TGTGCCAGCAGTGGGGCTGACAGCGATGAGGGATTGGCCTACGAGCAGTACTTC

J gene: TRBJ2-3
V gene: TRBV7-6
D gene: .
clone size: few
CDR3 length: 15
CDR3 protein: CASSGSLLATDTQYF
CDR3 DNA: TGTGCCAGCAGCGGGAGTCTCCTGGCCACAGATACGCAGTATTTT

J gene: TRBJ2-3
V gene: TRBV4-1
D gene: .
clone size: few
CDR3 length: 15
CDR3 protein: CASSQEATVTDTQYF
CDR3 DNA: TGCGCCAGCAGCCAAGAGGCGACAGTCACAGATACGCAGTATTTT

J gene: TRBJ1-3
V gene: TRBV6-5
D gene: .
clone size: .
CDR3 length: 13
CDR3 protein: CASSYFGGGTIYF
CDR3 DNA: TGTGCCAGCAGTTATTTCGGGGGAGGCACCATATATTTT

J gene: TRBJ1-2
V gene: TRBV27
D gene: .
clone size: few
CDR3 length: 15
CDR3 protein: CASSFSGPLFYGYTF
CDR3 DNA: TGTGCCAGCAGTTTCTCGGGACCCCTATTCTATGGCTACACCTTC

J gene: TRBJ1-1
V gene: TRBV19
D gene: TRBD1
clone size: .
CDR3 length: 13
CDR3 protein: CASSDRGSTEAFF
CDR3 DNA: TGTGCCAGTAGTGACAGGGGTAGCACTGAAGCTTTCTTT